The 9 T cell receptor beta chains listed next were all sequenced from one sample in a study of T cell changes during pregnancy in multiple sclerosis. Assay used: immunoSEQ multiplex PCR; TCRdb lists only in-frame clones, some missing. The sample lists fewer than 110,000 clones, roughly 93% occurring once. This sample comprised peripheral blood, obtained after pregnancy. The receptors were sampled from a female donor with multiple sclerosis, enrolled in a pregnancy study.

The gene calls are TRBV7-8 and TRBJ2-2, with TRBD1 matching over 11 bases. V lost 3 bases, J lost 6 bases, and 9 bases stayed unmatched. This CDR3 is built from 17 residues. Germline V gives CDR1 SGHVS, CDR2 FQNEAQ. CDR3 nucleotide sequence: TGTGCCAGCAGCTTGGCCCGGACAGGGGGCATCGCCGGGGAGCTGTTTTTT. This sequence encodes CASSLARTGGIAGELFF.

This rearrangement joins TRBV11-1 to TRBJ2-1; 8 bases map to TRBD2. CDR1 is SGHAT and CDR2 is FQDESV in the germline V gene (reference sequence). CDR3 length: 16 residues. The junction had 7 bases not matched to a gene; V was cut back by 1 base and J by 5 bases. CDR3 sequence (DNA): TGTGCCAGCAGCTTAGTCTCCGCGGGGGGAAACAATGAGCAGTTCTTC. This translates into CASSLVSAGGNNEQFF.

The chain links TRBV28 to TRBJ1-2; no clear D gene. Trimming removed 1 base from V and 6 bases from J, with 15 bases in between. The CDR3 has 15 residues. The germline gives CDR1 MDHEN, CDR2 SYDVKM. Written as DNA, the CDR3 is TGTGCCAGCAGTTTATTACCGGCAGGTTTCAATGGCTACACCTTC. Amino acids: CASSLLPAGFNGYTF.

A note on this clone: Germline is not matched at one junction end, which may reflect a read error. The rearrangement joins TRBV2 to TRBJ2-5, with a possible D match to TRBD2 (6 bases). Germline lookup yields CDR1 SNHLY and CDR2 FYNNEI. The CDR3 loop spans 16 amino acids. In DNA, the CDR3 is TGTGCCAGCAGCGAAGCACAATGGGGACTGCAAGAGACCCAGTACTTC. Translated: CASSEAQWGLQETQYF.

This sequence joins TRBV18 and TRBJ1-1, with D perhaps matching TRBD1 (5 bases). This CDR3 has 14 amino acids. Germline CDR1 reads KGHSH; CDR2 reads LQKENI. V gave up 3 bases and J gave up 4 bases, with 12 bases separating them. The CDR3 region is CASSPAGRSTEAFF. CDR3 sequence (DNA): TGTGCCAGCTCACCTGCAGGGCGAAGCACTGAAGCTTTCTTT.

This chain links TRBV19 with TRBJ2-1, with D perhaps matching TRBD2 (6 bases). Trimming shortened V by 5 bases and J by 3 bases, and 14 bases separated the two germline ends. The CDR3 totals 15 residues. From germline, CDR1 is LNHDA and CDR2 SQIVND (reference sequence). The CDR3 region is CASSPEEGYYNEQFF. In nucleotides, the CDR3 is TGTGCCAGTAGTCCCGAGGAGGGTTACTACAATGAGCAGTTCTTC.

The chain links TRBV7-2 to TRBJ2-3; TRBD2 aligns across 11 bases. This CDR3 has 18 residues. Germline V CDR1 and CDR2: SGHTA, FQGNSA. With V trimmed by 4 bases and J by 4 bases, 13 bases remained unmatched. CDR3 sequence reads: CASSSEPLAGGPSDTQYF. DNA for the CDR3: TGTGCCAGCAGCTCCGAACCCTTAGCGGGAGGGCCCTCAGATACGCAGTATTTT.

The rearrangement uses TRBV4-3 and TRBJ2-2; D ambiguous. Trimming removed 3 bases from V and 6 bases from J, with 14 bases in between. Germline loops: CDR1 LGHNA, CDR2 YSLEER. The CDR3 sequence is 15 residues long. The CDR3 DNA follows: TGCGCCAGCAGCCAGTCTTTCAGGCTATCCGGGGAGCTGTTTTTT. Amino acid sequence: CASSQSFRLSGELFF.

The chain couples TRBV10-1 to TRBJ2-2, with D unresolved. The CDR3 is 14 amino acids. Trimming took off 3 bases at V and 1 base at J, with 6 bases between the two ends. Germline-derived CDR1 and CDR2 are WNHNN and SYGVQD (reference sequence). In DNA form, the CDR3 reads TGCGCCAGCAGTGATACGGGGAACACCGGGGAGCTGTTTTTT. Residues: CASSDTGNTGELFF.